These 27 T cell receptor beta chains came from one sample sequenced in a study of identical twins. TCRdb ran MiXCR on the 5' RACE reads and lists one entry per CDR3 protein. The table records 450,000 or so distinct CDR3 sequences, roughly a quarter of them present only once. These sequences were also reported in another study, on T cells expressing NK-cell markers.

The sample comprised CD4+ T cells sorted from blood. The receptor source for this set is a woman in her late teens or twenties in good health.

Only a few counts were recorded for this clonotype. Written as DNA, the CDR3 is TGTGCCAGCAGCGACGGGGGGCCGCACACAGATACGCAGTATTTT. It codes for CASSDGGPHTDTQYF. V usage is TRBV5-6 and J usage is TRBJ2-3; tentatively, D is TRBD2 (7 bases). The V gene lost 4 bases and the J gene lost 2 bases, with 14 bases spanning the gap. Germline loops: CDR1 SGHDT, CDR2 YYEEEE. This CDR3 has 15 residues.

The chain recombines TRBV6-5 with TRBJ2-5, with 7 bases fitting TRBD1. The junction had 4 bases not matched to a gene; V was cut back by 6 bases and J by 3 bases. This CDR3 contains 13 residues. The germline V gene encodes CDR1 MNHEY and CDR2 SVGAGI. The CDR3 DNA follows: TGTGCCAGCAGACTCGGACAGGAAGAGACCCAGTACTTC. Its translation: CASRLGQEETQYF.

This clonotype has more than one count but fewer than ten. J is TRBJ1-1 and V is TRBV20-1, with D unclear. V shed 1 base and J shed 4 bases, with 13 bases lying between them. CDR3 length: 14 amino acids. CDR1 is DFQATT and CDR2 is SNEGSKA in the germline V gene (reference sequence). The chain's CDR3 is CSARGNPGGTEAFF. The CDR3 region has the DNA TGCAGTGCTAGAGGGAACCCAGGCGGCACTGAAGCTTTCTTT.

The V and J genes are TRBV10-2 and TRBJ2-7, with TRBD2 matching over 14 bases. The J segment lost 2 bases and the V segment lost 6 bases, leaving 0 bases of the junction unmatched. The CDR3 contains 14 residues. The V gene's germline CDR1 is WSHSY and CDR2 SAAADI. In DNA form, the CDR3 reads TGCGCCAGCAGGGGACTAGCGGGGGCCTACGAGCAGTACTTC. Translation gives CASRGLAGAYEQYF.

V gene TRBV12-3 or TRBV12-4 combines with J gene TRBJ1-1, with unresolved D. The V gene lost 6 bases and the J gene lost 5 bases, with 10 bases spanning the gap. CDR3 size: 12 residues. CDR3 region: CASSPVGTEAFF. CDR3 nucleotide sequence: TGTGCCAGCAGCCCCGTGGGGACTGAAGCTTTCTTT.

This chain uses TRBV12-3 or TRBV12-4 with TRBJ2-5; D remains unclear. The CDR3 has 13 residues. V was trimmed by 2 bases and J by 5 bases, leaving 9 bases between them. CDR3 in DNA: TGTGCCAGCAGTTTAAAGTCTTTGGAGACCCAGTACTTC. This sequence encodes CASSLKSLETQYF.

The chain uses TRBV12-3 or TRBV12-4 and TRBJ1-4; D not certain. Trimming stripped 2 bases from V and 4 bases from J, with 8 bases between. The CDR3 consists of 14 residues. The CDR3 nucleotides read TGTGCCAGCAGTTTAAGGCAGTTTAATGAAAAACTGTTTTTT. It encodes CASSLRQFNEKLFF.

The CDR3 loop reads CASSLGDSSGGYTF. The CDR3 bases are TGTGCCAGCAGTTTAGGGGACAGTTCAGGGGGCTACACCTTC. This chain links TRBV12-3 or TRBV12-4 with TRBJ1-2; TRBD1 aligns across 7 bases. The CDR3 runs 14 residues. V trimming: 1 base; J trimming: 8 bases; junction bases outside the gene matches: 7.

This chain links TRBV11-2 with TRBJ2-2, with TRBD2 as a possible D gene (5 bases). The CDR3 length is 16 residues. From germline, CDR1 is SGHAT and CDR2 FQNNGV. V shed 5 bases and J shed 4 bases, with 17 bases lying between them. The CDR3 spells CASSLGRGGVTGELFF. In nucleotides, the CDR3 is TGTGCCAGCAGCCTAGGACGGGGTGGCGTCACCGGGGAGCTGTTTTTT.

The rearrangement links TRBV5-1 to TRBJ2-7, with 8 positions matching TRBD2. Germline V CDR1 and CDR2: SGHRS, YFSETQ. Trimming took 1 base from V and 7 from J; bases not matched to a gene: 4. The CDR3 length is 13 residues. CDR3 sequence: CASSLNGGGEQYF. The CDR3 nucleotides are TGCGCCAGCAGCTTGAACGGGGGGGGAGAGCAGTACTTC.

This rearrangement joins TRBV24-1 to TRBJ2-3; tentatively, D is TRBD2 (6 bases). Between the trimmed V and J ends, which lost 2 bases and 4 bases, there was a span of 18 bases. The germline V gene has CDR1 KGHDR and CDR2 SFDVKD. This CDR3 is built from 17 residues. The CDR3 region is CATSDSRGTREPDTQYF. The CDR3 DNA is TGTGCCACCAGTGATTCCCGCGGGACTCGGGAGCCAGATACGCAGTATTTT.

The J gene is TRBJ2-7, the V gene TRBV12-3 or TRBV12-4; no definite D call. Trimming took off 5 bases at V and 5 bases at J, with 7 bases between the two ends. The CDR3 loop spans 11 amino acids. CDR3 region: CASSDRDEQYF. For the CDR3, the DNA is TGTGCCAGCAGTGATAGAGACGAGCAGTACTTC.

The CDR3 region has the DNA TGCAGTGCTAAACCGGGACAGGTTGCCGATACGCAGTATTTT. Its translation is CSAKPGQVADTQYF. This chain uses TRBV20-1 with TRBJ2-3; 8 bases match TRBD1. Germline V gives CDR1 DFQATT, CDR2 SNEGSKA (reference sequence). The CDR3 covers 14 residues. V shed 4 bases, J shed 6 bases, and the junction held 9 bases outside the gene matches.

The chain joins TRBV12-3 or TRBV12-4 to TRBJ2-1, with D perhaps being TRBD1 or TRBD2 (5 bases each). The CDR3 runs to 12 residues. Trimming took off 8 bases at V and 4 bases at J, with 9 bases between the two ends. CDR3 residues: CASGGAYNEQFF. The CDR3 region has the DNA TGTGCCAGCGGGGGAGCTTACAATGAGCAGTTCTTC.

The chain uses TRBV7-2 and TRBJ2-1; D is unresolved. V gave up 3 bases and J gave up 6 bases, with 12 bases separating them. CDR3 length: 14 amino acids. From germline, CDR1 is SGHTA and CDR2 FQGNSA. The CDR3 reads CASSLGWVGNEQFF. Written as DNA, the CDR3 is TGTGCCAGCAGCTTGGGTTGGGTTGGCAATGAGCAGTTCTTC.

J is TRBJ1-1 and V is TRBV30; no definite D call. The CDR3 loop spans 13 amino acids. Deletions cut 0 bases from V and 6 bases from J, with 11 bases between. CDR1 and CDR2 (germline): GTSNPN, SVGIG (reference sequence). CDR3 coding DNA: TGTGCCTGGAGTGTAGGTGGTAGGGCTGAAGCTTTCTTT. Its protein is CAWSVGGRAEAFF.

This clonotype was seen more than once but under ten times. The gene calls are TRBV20-1 and TRBJ2-1; D may be TRBD2 (7 bases). In germline, CDR1 is DFQATT, CDR2 SNEGSKA (reference sequence). CDR3 length equals 13 residues. The CDR3 spells CATPRGARNEQFF. CDR3 DNA: TGCGCCACCCCCCGGGGGGCGAGAAATGAGCAGTTCTTC.

This clonotype was observed a few times. This chain connects TRBV7-6 to TRBJ1-6, with D unclear. The CDR3 covers 11 residues. V dropped 2 bases and J dropped 10 bases, with 3 bases sitting between them. Germline CDR1 SGHVS, CDR2 FNYEAQ. The CDR3 DNA follows: TGTGCCAGCAGCTTAAGCTCACCCCTCCACTTT. Translation gives CASSLSSPLHF.

V usage is TRBV5-1 and J usage is TRBJ2-7; 11 nucleotides align to TRBD1. The trim removed 2 bases at V and 3 bases at J, leaving 4 bases unmatched. The CDR3 spans 15 residues. CDR1 and CDR2 from the germline V gene are SGHRS and YFSETQ. The CDR3 coding sequence is TGCGCCAGCAGCTTCGGGACAGGGGGAGACTACGAGCAGTACTTC. Its protein is CASSFGTGGDYEQYF. Supplemented by reference TRBV5-1 and TRBJ2-7, the full variable domain reads KAGVTQTPRYLIKTRGQQVTLSCSPISGHRSVSWYQQTPGQGLQFLFEYFSETQRNKGNFPGRFSGRQFSNSRSEMNVSTLELGDSALYLCASSFGTGGDYEQYFGPGTRLTVT.

The table lists this clonotype with a few counts. The chain joins TRBV14 to TRBJ2-1; D remains ambiguous. The V gene's germline CDR1 is SGHDN and CDR2 FVKESK. The CDR3 sequence is 15 residues long. The V and J ends lost 1 base and 4 bases respectively, with 11 bases between them. CDR3 amino acids: CASSQVPGRYNEQFF. In DNA form, the CDR3 reads TGTGCCAGCAGCCAAGTCCCCGGCCGATACAATGAGCAGTTCTTC. The full variable domain, rest sourced from reference TRBV14 and TRBJ2-1, is EAGVTQFPSHSVIEKGQTVTLRCDPISGHDNLYWYRRVMGKEIKFLLHFVKESKQDESGMPNNRFLAERTGGTYSTLKVQPAELEDSGVYFCASSQVPGRYNEQFFGPGTRLTVL.

This clonotype has only a few counts. The V and J genes are TRBV5-1 and TRBJ2-3; D not certain. Trimming pared 3 bases from V and 5 bases from J, leaving 7 bases between. The germline V gene has CDR1 SGHRS and CDR2 YFSETQ. The CDR3 is 12 amino acids. This CDR3 reads CASSYKGDTQYF. CDR3 DNA: TGCGCCAGCAGCTACAAGGGAGATACGCAGTATTTT. Supplemented by reference TRBV5-1 and TRBJ2-3, the full variable domain reads KAGVTQTPRYLIKTRGQQVTLSCSPISGHRSVSWYQQTPGQGLQFLFEYFSETQRNKGNFPGRFSGRQFSNSRSEMNVSTLELGDSALYLCASSYKGDTQYFGPGTRLTVL.

The J gene is TRBJ2-6, the V gene TRBV10-3, with 7 bases that match TRBD1. Germline trimming cut 6 bases from V and 2 bases from J; bases unmatched to any gene: 4. In germline, CDR1 is ENHRY, CDR2 SYGVKD. This CDR3 has 15 amino acids. In DNA, the CDR3 is TGTGCCATCAGCCCTACAGGGGCTGGGGCCAACGTCCTGACTTTC. This gives the protein CAISPTGAGANVLTF.

This clonotype has more than one count but fewer than ten. The chain couples TRBV2 to TRBJ2-1; D is unresolved. From germline, CDR1 is SNHLY and CDR2 FYNNEI. This CDR3 contains 10 residues. Trimming left V 2 bases short and J 8 bases short, with 1 base between. For the CDR3, the DNA is TGTGCCAGCAGTGAATATGAGCAGTTCTTC. Translation: CASSEYEQFF.

A few counts support this clonotype. The junction differs from germline at one of its ends, possibly a read error. The chain combines TRBV4-3 with TRBJ1-5; 7 bases map to TRBD1. This CDR3 has 16 amino acids. Per the germline V gene, CDR1 is LGHNA and CDR2 is YSLEER. The CDR3 loop reads CASSPTAGGSNQPQNF. CDR3 DNA sequence: TGCGCCAGCAGCCCCACGGCAGGGGGTAGCAATCAGCCCCAGAATTTT.

This clonotype was picked up one time. This chain connects TRBV5-6 to TRBJ1-2, with 12 bases aligning to TRBD1. After removal of 0 bases from V and 5 bases from J, the junction contained 8 bases not matched to a gene. This CDR3 comprises 17 residues. From germline, CDR1 is SGHDT and CDR2 YYEEEE. This CDR3 reads CASSLVAGTGGEYGYTF. DNA of the CDR3: TGTGCCAGCAGCTTGGTTGCTGGGACAGGGGGCGAGTATGGCTACACCTTC.

This clonotype was seen a few times. V and J are TRBV20-1 and TRBJ2-7; D might be TRBD2 (5 bases). CDR1 is DFQATT and CDR2 is SNEGSKA in the germline V gene (reference sequence). V shed 0 bases and J shed 6 bases, with 18 bases lying between them. The CDR3 consists of 15 residues. Here the CDR3 DNA reads TGCAGTGCTAGAGATCGAGGGAGAGAGGATACCGAGCAGTACTTC. Its translation is CSARDRGREDTEQYF.

This clonotype came up a few times. The V and J genes are TRBV5-1 and TRBJ2-7; D remains unclear. This CDR3 has 12 amino acids. V was trimmed by 6 bases and J by 2 bases, leaving 9 bases between them. Per the germline V gene, CDR1 is SGHRS and CDR2 is YFSETQ. The CDR3: CASKEEPYEQYF. CDR3 nucleotides: TGCGCCAGCAAAGAGGAGCCCTACGAGCAGTACTTC.